These T cell receptor beta chains were read from a single sample in a study of blood T cell repertoires in COVID-19. Produced via immunoSEQ multiplex PCR; TCRdb's table is partial and in-frame only. The sample carries roughly 180,000 clones, 65% to 90% recorded once. The sequencing sample was made of peripheral blood. These receptor sequences come from a man between 60 and 75 years old with acute or convalescent COVID-19. CDR3s include the opening cysteine and the closing phenylalanine or tryptophan. The D gene is left open where the match is weak. Rows may omit the clone size; those that give it use once, few, many or a size class.

size | J | D | V | CDR3 | DNA
. | TRBJ2-3 | . | TRBV11-2 | CASSYVPREPGGDTQYF | TGTGCCAGCAGTTATGTCCCTCGGGAGCCGGGCGGAGATACGCAGTATTTT
. | TRBJ1-1 | . | TRBV25-1 | CASSDRVNTEAFF | TGTGCCAGCAGTGACAGGGTGAACACTGAAGCTTTCTTT
. | TRBJ1-3 | TRBD1 | TRBV10-3 | CAIRRDSSGNTIYF | TGTGCCATCAGGAGGGACAGCTCTGGAAACACCATATATTTT
few | TRBJ2-1 | TRBD2 | TRBV4-1 | CASGGLAGAVYNEQFF | TGCGCCAGCGGGGGACTAGCGGGAGCAGTCTACAATGAGCAGTTCTTC
. | TRBJ1-6 | TRBD1 | TRBV5-1 | CASSLDLRDRSLYNSPLHF | TGCGCCAGCAGCCTTGACCTTCGGGACAGAAGCTTGTATAATTCACCCCTCCACTTT
. | TRBJ1-6 | . | TRBV30 | CARTGAGVNSPLHF | TGTGCCCGGACCGGGGCAGGGGTTAATTCACCCCTCCACTTT
few | TRBJ2-2 | . | TRBV11-2 | CASSTPRGRTGELFF | TGTGCCAGCAGCACCCCCCGGGGTCGCACCGGGGAGCTGTTTTTT
. | TRBJ2-5 | TRBD2 | TRBV3-1/TRBV3-2 | CASSQRGSGETQYF | TGTGCCAGCAGCCAGCGGGGGTCAGGGGAGACCCAGTACTTC
. | TRBJ2-2 | . | TRBV7-2 | CASNSGGPTGELFF | TGTGCCAGCAACTCAGGGGGGCCCACCGGGGAGCTGTTTTTT
. | TRBJ2-7 | . | TRBV19 | CASSRTAFYEQYF | TGTGCCAGTAGTCGGACAGCGTTCTACGAGCAGTACTTC
. | TRBJ2-7 | . | TRBV28 | CASSSTGYLDEQYF | TGTGCCAGCAGTTCAACGGGATACCTCGACGAGCAGTACTTC
. | TRBJ1-1 | TRBD1 | TRBV27 | CASRPGGANTEAFF | TGTGCCAGCAGACCAGGGGGAGCGAACACTGAAGCTTTCTTT
. | TRBJ2-7 | TRBD1 | TRBV28 | CASIPDRVSPYEQYF | TGTGCCAGCATCCCCGACAGGGTTTCTCCCTACGAGCAGTACTTC
. | TRBJ2-7 | TRBD2 | TRBV28 | CASRPSGGRAYEQYF | TGTGCCAGCAGGCCCTCCGGCGGGAGGGCCTACGAGCAGTACTTC
. | TRBJ2-2 | . | TRBV21-1 | CAGDRELREHRGAVF | TGTGCCGGAGACAGGGAATTGAGGGAACACCGGGGAGCTGTTTTT
. | TRBJ2-1 | TRBD2 | TRBV10-3 | CAITPGVSGSVNEQFF | TGTGCCATCACCCCGGGTGTTAGCGGGAGTGTAAATGAGCAGTTCTTC
. | TRBJ2-7 | . | TRBV30 | CAWSVLPGRGGEQYF | TGTGCCTGGAGTGTACTTCCCGGCAGGGGTGGAGAGCAGTACTTC
. | TRBJ1-1 | . | TRBV11-2 | CASSLNGAGIEAFF | TGTGCCAGCAGCTTAAATGGTGCCGGGATTGAAGCTTTCTTT
once | TRBJ2-7 | TRBD2 | TRBV2 | CASRRGSSYEQYF | TGTGCCAGCAGGCGGGGGAGCTCCTACGAGCAGTACTTC
few | TRBJ1-6 | TRBD1 | TRBV30 | CAWSPSRSVPGQGWNSPLHF | TGTGCCTGGAGCCCTAGCAGAAGTGTCCCGGGACAGGGGTGGAATTCACCCCTCCACTTT
. | TRBJ1-2 | TRBD1 | TRBV28 | CASSLISTGNYGYTF | TGTGCCAGCAGTTTAATATCGACAGGGAACTATGGCTACACCTTC
. | TRBJ1-2 | . | TRBV5-5 | CASSLRGASYGYTF | TGTGCCAGCAGCTTGCGGGGGGCCAGCTATGGCTACACCTTC
. | TRBJ1-3 | . | TRBV10-3 | CAISVDSGNTIYF | TGTGCCATCAGTGTTGACAGCGGAAACACCATATATTTT
. | TRBJ2-1 | TRBD2 | TRBV28 | CASSSGTSGGNEQFF | TGTGCCAGCAGTTCCGGGACTAGCGGAGGGAATGAGCAGTTCTTC
. | TRBJ2-1 | TRBD2 | TRBV10-1 | CASSPTAGGWNEQFF | TGCGCCAGCAGTCCCACAGCGGGAGGCTGGAATGAGCAGTTCTTC
. | TRBJ2-2 | . | TRBV6-5 | CASSYRRVSAGELFF | TGTGCCAGCAGTTACAGACGGGTATCGGCCGGGGAGCTGTTTTTT
. | TRBJ1-4 | TRBD1 | TRBV28 | CASRQGVINEKLFF | TGTGCCAGCAGACAGGGGGTAATCAATGAAAAACTGTTTTTT
. | TRBJ1-5 | TRBD1 | TRBV5-4 | CASSASGGSQHF | TGTGCCAGCAGCGCCTCAGGGGGGTCCCAGCATTTT
few | TRBJ2-2 | TRBD2 | TRBV5-1 | CASSSPGGYTGELFF | TGCGCCAGCAGCTCTCCGGGAGGGTACACCGGGGAGCTGTTTTTT
. | TRBJ1-2 | . | TRBV5-4 | CASNVKTGSLFYGYTF | TGTGCCAGCAACGTGAAAACAGGGTCCCTCTTCTATGGCTACACCTTC
once | TRBJ1-1 | . | TRBV7-8 | CASSPTPGAEAFF | TGTGCCAGCAGTCCCACACCGGGGGCTGAAGCTTTCTTT
. | TRBJ2-7 | TRBD1 | TRBV7-9 | CASSGDRGSLYEQYF | TGTGCCAGCAGCGGCGACAGGGGCTCACTCTACGAGCAGTACTTC
. | TRBJ2-3 | . | TRBV18 | CASSPGSSTDTQYF | TGTGCCAGCTCACCAGGGAGTAGCACAGATACGCAGTATTTT
once | TRBJ2-7 | TRBD2 | TRBV28 | CASSLASGNSYEQYF | TGTGCCAGCAGTTTAGCTAGCGGCAACTCCTACGAGCAGTACTTC
once | TRBJ2-2 | . | TRBV7-6 | CASSFYRTANTGELFF | TGTGCCAGCAGCTTTTATCGGACAGCGAACACCGGGGAGCTGTTTTTT
. | TRBJ2-3 | TRBD2 | TRBV28 | CASSLGLAGVPDTQYF | TGTGCCAGCAGTTTGGGTCTAGCGGGAGTCCCCGATACGCAGTATTTT
. | TRBJ1-2 | . | TRBV30 | CAWSVRAVFSYTF | TGTGCCTGGAGTGTCAGGGCGGTTTTCAGCTACACCTTC
. | TRBJ1-6 | . | TRBV2 | CATNVRGNSPLHF | TGTGCCACAAACGTCAGGGGAAATTCACCCCTCCACTTT
. | TRBJ1-2 | . | TRBV6-5 | CAAQANYGYTF | TGTGCCGCACAGGCTAACTATGGCTACACCTTC
. | TRBJ2-3 | . | TRBV30 | CAWRETDTQYF | TGTGCCTGGAGGGAGACAGATACGCAGTATTTT
. | TRBJ2-7 | . | TRBV4-1 | CASGRGREQYF | TGCGCCAGCGGCCGGGGGCGCGAGCAGTACTTC
. | TRBJ2-5 | TRBD2 | TRBV10-3 | CAISATSGSQTQYF | TGTGCCATCAGTGCAACTAGCGGGAGTCAGACCCAGTACTTC